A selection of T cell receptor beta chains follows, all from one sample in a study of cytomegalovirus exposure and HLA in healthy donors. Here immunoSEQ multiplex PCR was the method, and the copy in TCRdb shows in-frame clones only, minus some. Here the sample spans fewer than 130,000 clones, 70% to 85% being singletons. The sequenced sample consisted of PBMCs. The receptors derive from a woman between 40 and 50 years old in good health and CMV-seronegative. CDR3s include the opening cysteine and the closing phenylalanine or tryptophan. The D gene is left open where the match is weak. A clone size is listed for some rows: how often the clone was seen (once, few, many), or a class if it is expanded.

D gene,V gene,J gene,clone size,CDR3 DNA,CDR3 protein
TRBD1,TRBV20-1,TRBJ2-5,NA,TGCAGTGAAACGACAGGGGAGACCCAGTACTTC,CSETTGETQYF
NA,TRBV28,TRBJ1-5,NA,TGTGCCAGCACCCGATCGGGTGTTCAGCCCCAGCATTTT,CASTRSGVQPQHF
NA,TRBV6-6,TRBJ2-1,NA,TGTGCCAGCAGTTTCCCTAACAATGAGCAGTTCTTC,CASSFPNNEQFF
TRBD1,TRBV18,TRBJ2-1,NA,TGTGCCAGCTCACCCGGACAGGGGAAGGACAATGAGCAGTTCTTC,CASSPGQGKDNEQFF
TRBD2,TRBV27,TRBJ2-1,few,TGTGCCAGCAGAAAGGGACTACTAGCGTACAATGAGCAGTTCTTC,CASRKGLLAYNEQFF
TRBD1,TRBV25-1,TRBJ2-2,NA,TGTGCCAGCAGTCCATCTTTCCCGGGACAGGTCACCGGGGAGCTGTTTTTT,CASSPSFPGQVTGELFF
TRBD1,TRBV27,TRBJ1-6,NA,TGTGCCAGCAGTTTATTAAGGTCCAACAGGGGATCACCCCTCCACTTT,CASSLLRSNRGSPLHF
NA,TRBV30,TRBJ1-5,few,TGTGCCTGGAGTGTAACCCTATATCATCAGCCCCAGCATTTT,CAWSVTLYHQPQHF
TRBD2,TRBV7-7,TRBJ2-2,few,TGTGCCAGCAGCGCCCTGACTAGCGGGAGTCGTACCGGGGAGCTGTTTTTT,CASSALTSGSRTGELFF
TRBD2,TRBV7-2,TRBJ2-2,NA,TGTGCCAGCAGCCCTCGGACTAGCGGAAACACCGGGGAGCTGTTTTTT,CASSPRTSGNTGELFF
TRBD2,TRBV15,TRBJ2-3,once,TGTGCCACCAGCAGAGATCTAGCGGGGAGCACAGATACGCAGTATTTT,CATSRDLAGSTDTQYF
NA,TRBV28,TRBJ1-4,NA,TGTGCCAGCAGTAATATCCGTGAAAAACTGTTTTTT,CASSNIREKLFF
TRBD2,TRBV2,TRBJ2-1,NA,TGTGCCAGCCTCCAAGGCACTAGCGGGCCCTCCTACAATGAGCAGTTCTTC,CASLQGTSGPSYNEQFF
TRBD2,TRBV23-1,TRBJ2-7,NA,TGCGCCAGCAGTCAAGCTAGCGGGGGCGATTCCTACGAGCAGTACTTC,CASSQASGGDSYEQYF
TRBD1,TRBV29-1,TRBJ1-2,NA,TGCAGCGTTGAAGATCCCTCCGAACAGGGGAATACCTTC,CSVEDPSEQGNTF
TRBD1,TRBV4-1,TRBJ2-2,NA,TGCGCCAGCCTCTTCCGTAATCCGGGACAGGGTGACACCGGGGAGCTGTTTTTT,CASLFRNPGQGDTGELFF
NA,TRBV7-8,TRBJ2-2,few,TGTGCCAGCAGCTTAGCGGGTCCAGGGCACAGCACCGGGGAGCTGTTTTTT,CASSLAGPGHSTGELFF
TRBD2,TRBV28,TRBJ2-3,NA,TGTGCCAGCAGTTTATTACGGGGGGGCCTTACAGATACGCAGTATTTT,CASSLLRGGLTDTQYF
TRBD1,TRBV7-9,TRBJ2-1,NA,TGTGCCAGCAGCGAAAACAGGGGAAACGAGCAGTTCTTC,CASSENRGNEQFF
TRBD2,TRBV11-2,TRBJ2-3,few,TGTGCCAGCAGCCCAAGCTCGAGACTAGCGGGTCTCACAGATACGCAGTATTTT,CASSPSSRLAGLTDTQYF
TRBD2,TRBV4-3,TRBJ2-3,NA,TGCGCCAGCAGCCAAGATGTGACAGCGGGAGCAGATACGCAGTATTTT,CASSQDVTAGADTQYF
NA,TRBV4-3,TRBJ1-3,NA,TGCGCCAGCAGCCAAGACTTCGGACAGAAAAACTCTGGAAACACCATATATTTT,CASSQDFGQKNSGNTIYF
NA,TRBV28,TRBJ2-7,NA,TGTGCCAGCGGGGCAGGACCCTCCTACGAGCAGTACTTC,CASGAGPSYEQYF
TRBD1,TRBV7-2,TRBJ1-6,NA,TGTGCCAGCAGCAAGGACAGGGCCCCTCCACCCCTCCACTTT,CASSKDRAPPPLHF
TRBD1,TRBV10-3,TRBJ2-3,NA,TGTGCCATCAGTGAGCCCCTTCGACAGGGAGCTACAGATACGCAGTATTTT,CAISEPLRQGATDTQYF
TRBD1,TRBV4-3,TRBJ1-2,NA,TGCGCCAGCAGCCAAGCAATCAACAGGGGCCGGAACCATATACTTCCCTATGGCTACACCTTC,CASSQAINRGRNHILPYGYTF
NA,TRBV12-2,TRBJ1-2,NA,TGTGCAAGTCGCTTTATTGACAGTTATGGCTACACCTTC,CASRFIDSYGYTF